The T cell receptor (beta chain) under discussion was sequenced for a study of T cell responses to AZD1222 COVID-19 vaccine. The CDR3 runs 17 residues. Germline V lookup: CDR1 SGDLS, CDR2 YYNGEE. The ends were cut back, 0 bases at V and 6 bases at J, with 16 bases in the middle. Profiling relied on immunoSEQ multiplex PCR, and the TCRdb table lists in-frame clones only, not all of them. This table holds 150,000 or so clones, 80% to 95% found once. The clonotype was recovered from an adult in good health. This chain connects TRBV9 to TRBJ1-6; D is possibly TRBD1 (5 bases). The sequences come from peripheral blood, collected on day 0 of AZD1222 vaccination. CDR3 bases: TGTGCCAGCAGCGTAGATATGGGGCAAGGGGTTAATTCACCCCTCCACTTT. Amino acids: CASSVDMGQGVNSPLHF.